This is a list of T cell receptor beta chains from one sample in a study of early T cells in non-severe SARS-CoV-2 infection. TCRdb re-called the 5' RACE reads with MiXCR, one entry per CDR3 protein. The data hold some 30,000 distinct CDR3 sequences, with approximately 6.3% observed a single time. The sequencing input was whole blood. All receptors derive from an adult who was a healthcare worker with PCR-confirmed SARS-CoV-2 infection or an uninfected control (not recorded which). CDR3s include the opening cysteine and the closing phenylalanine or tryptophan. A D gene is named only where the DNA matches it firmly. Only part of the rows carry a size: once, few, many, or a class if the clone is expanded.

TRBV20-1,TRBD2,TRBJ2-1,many,TGCAGTGCTACGGGGGCGGGAGGTTCGGCCTCCTACAATGAGCAGTTCTTC,CSATGAGGSASYNEQFF
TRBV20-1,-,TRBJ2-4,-,TGCAGTGCTTTAGCCAAAAACATTCAGTACTTC,CSALAKNIQYF
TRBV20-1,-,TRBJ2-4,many,TGCAGTGCTGGGGCCAGAGGTGGCAAAAACATTCAGTACTTC,CSAGARGGKNIQYF
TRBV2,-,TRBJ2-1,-,TGTGCCAGCAGGTTGAACCAATGGGAGCAGTTCTTC,CASRLNQWEQFF
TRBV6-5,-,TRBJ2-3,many,TGTGCCAGCAGTTACGGCCGGTACACAGATACGCAGTATTTT,CASSYGRYTDTQYF
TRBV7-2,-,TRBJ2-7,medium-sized,TGTGCCAGCAGCCCCGGATCCTACGAGCAGTACTTC,CASSPGSYEQYF
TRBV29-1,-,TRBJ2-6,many,TGCAGCGTTGTAGGCTCTGGGGCCAACGTCCTGACTTTC,CSVVGSGANVLTF
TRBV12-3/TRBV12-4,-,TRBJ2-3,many,TGTGCCAGCAGTGGGACGGGAACCGATACGCAGTATTTT,CASSGTGTDTQYF
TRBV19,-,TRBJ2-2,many,TGTGCCAGTATGGGCGGGGAGCTGTTTTTT,CASMGGELFF
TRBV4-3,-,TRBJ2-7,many,TGCGCCAGCAGCTTCGGGACACTTCCCTACGAGCAGTACTTC,CASSFGTLPYEQYF
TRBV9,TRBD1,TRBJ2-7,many,TGTGCCAGCAGCCCTCAGGGGGACAGCGGTTTCCCCTTCGACGAGCAGTACTTC,CASSPQGDSGFPFDEQYF
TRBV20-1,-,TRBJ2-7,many,TGCAGTGCTAGACGGGGCAGGGGGGCTAAAGGCGACTACGAGCAGTACTTC,CSARRGRGAKGDYEQYF
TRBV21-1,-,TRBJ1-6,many,TGTGCCAGCAGCAAAGAACCCCCGGATCGTACCAAAAATTCACCCCTCCACTTT,CASSKEPPDRTKNSPLHF
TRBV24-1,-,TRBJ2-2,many,TGTGCCACCAGTGGGAGGGAGACTCTCACCGGGGAGCTGTTTTTT,CATSGRETLTGELFF
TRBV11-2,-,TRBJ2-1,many,TGTGCCAGCAGCCCATCGGCTGATCAGTTCTTC,CASSPSADQFF
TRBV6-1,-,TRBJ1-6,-,TGTGCCAGCAGTGATCGGCCCAGGGGTCTTAATAATTCACCCCTCCACTTT,CASSDRPRGLNNSPLHF
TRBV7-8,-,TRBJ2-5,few,TGTGCCAGCAGCTTAGTCGTTGGGGACGAGACCCAGTACTTC,CASSLVVGDETQYF
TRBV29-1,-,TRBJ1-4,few,TGCAGCGTTGAATTGGCCGAAAAACTGTTTTTT,CSVELAEKLFF
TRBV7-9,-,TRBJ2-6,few,TGTGCCAGCAGCTTAAAAGGGGCTGGGGCCAACGTCCTGACTTTC,CASSLKGAGANVLTF
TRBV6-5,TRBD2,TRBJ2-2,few,TGTGCCAGCAGTTATTTAGGGACTAGCGGGAGGCCTACGAACACCGGGGAGCTGTTTTTT,CASSYLGTSGRPTNTGELFF
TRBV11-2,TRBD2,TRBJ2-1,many,TGTGCCAGCAGCTTAATGCTAGCGGGATCCAATGAGCAGTTCTTC,CASSLMLAGSNEQFF
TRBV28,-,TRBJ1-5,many,TGTGCCAGCAGCCCCCCTCTCGGGCAGCCCCAGCATTTT,CASSPPLGQPQHF
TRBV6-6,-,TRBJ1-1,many,TGTGCCAGCAGGGACCGCGCAGACCCCACTCATGGGGGCACTGAAGCTTTCTTT,CASRDRADPTHGGTEAFF
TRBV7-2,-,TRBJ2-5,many,TGTGCCAGCAGCTTAGTGGTGGAGCCCCAAGAGACCCAGTACTTC,CASSLVVEPQETQYF
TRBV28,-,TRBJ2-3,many,TGTGCCAGCAGTTTCGGGACCACAGATACGCAGTATTTT,CASSFGTTDTQYF
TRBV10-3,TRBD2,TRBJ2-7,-,TGTGCCATCACCGCCGGGACTAGCGGCCACGAGCAGTACTTC,CAITAGTSGHEQYF
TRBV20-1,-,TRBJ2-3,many,TGCAGTGCTAGAGGGGAGAAGAGACAGAGCACAGATACGCAGTATTTT,CSARGEKRQSTDTQYF
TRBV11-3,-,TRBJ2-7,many,TGTGCCAGCAGCTTCGGGGCAGACGAGCAGTACTTC,CASSFGADEQYF
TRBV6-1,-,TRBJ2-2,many,TGTGCCAGCAGTGAAGGAGCGAGGGTAGCCGGGGAGCTGTTTTTT,CASSEGARVAGELFF
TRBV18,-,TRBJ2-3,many,TGTGCCAGCTCACCAGACTTAACAGATACGCAGTATTTT,CASSPDLTDTQYF
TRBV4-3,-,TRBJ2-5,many,TGCGCCAGCAGCGGAGGAGGGCGAGAGACCCAGTACTTC,CASSGGGRETQYF
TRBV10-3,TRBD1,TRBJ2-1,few,TGTGCCATCAGTGAGGCCGGGACAGGGAGGAATGAGCAGTTCTTC,CAISEAGTGRNEQFF
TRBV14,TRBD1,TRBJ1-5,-,TGTGCCAGCAGCCTTTGCAGACAGGGAAGGCCTGATAGCAATCAGCCCCAGCATTTT,CASSLCRQGRPDSNQPQHF
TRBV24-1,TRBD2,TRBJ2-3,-,TGTGCCACCAGTGGCCTAGCGGAGAGGGCATTTAGCACAGATACGCAGTATTTT,CATSGLAERAFSTDTQYF
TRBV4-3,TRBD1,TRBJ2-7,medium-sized,TGCGCCAGCAGCCAAGAGTGGCGGACAGGGGCCTACGAGCAGTACTTC,CASSQEWRTGAYEQYF
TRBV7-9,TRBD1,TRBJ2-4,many,TGTGCCAGCAGCTTGGGACAGGCCGAAAACATTCAGTACTTC,CASSLGQAENIQYF
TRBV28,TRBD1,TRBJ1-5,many,TGTGCCAGCAGTTTATGGGGGACAGGGGGCGATCAGCCCCAGCATTTT,CASSLWGTGGDQPQHF
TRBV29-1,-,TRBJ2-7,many,TGCAGCGTTGATGGGGGCGCCGGGATCGAGCAGTACTTC,CSVDGGAGIEQYF
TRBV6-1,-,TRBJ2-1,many,TGTGCCAGCAGCGTCGGGCAGAACCATGAGCAGTTCTTC,CASSVGQNHEQFF
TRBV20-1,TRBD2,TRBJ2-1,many,TGCAGTGCCCCCCGCAGGAAAGCGGGAAGATACAATGAGCAGTTCTTC,CSAPRRKAGRYNEQFF
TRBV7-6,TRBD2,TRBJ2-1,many,TGTGCCAGCAGCTTAGTATCCGGGAGGGCCGGTAATGAGCAGTTCTTC,CASSLVSGRAGNEQFF
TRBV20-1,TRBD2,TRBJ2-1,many,TGCAGTGCCGACTCCGTCGGACTAGCTCTTAACAATGAGCAGTTCTTC,CSADSVGLALNNEQFF
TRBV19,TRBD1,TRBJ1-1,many,TGTGCCAGTAGTATGGGCAGGGGGACCACTGAAGCTTTCTTT,CASSMGRGTTEAFF
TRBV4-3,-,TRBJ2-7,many,TGCGCCAGCAGCCAAGATCTGACTCAATACGAGCAGTACTTC,CASSQDLTQYEQYF
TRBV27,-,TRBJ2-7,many,TGTGCCAGCAGTTTTGTGGGGGGCAACTACGAGCAGTACTTC,CASSFVGGNYEQYF
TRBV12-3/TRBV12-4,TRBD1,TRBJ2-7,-,TGTGCCAGCAGTTTATGGACAGGGATTGACGAGCAGTACTTC,CASSLWTGIDEQYF
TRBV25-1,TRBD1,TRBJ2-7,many,TGTGCCAGCAGTCACACCCCAGGAGTGGGACAGAGCTCCTACGAGCAGTACTTC,CASSHTPGVGQSSYEQYF
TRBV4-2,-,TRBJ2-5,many,TGTGCCAGCAGCCAAGATACTAACCAAGAGACCCAGTACTTC,CASSQDTNQETQYF
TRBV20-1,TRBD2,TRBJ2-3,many,TGCAGCGCTGTTTTGTTCGGACTAGCGGGAAGCACAGATACGCAGTATTTT,CSAVLFGLAGSTDTQYF
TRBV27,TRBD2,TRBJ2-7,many,TGTGCCAGCAGCACTCTAGCGGGCCCCGCCTACGAGCAGTACTTC,CASSTLAGPAYEQYF
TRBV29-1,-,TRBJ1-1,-,TGCAGCGCTCGTGTGGAGGGGAAAGCTTTCTTT,CSARVEGKAFF
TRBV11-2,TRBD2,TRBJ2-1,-,TGTGCCAGCAGCTCCCCGGGGGGTGAGCAGTTCTTC,CASSSPGGEQFF
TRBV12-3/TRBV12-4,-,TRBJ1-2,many,TGTGCCAGCACCCCTACTGGGGGAAACTATGGCTACACCTTC,CASTPTGGNYGYTF
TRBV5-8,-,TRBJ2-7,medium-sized,TGTGCCAGCAGCTTGGACTCGATCCGACAGTACTTC,CASSLDSIRQYF
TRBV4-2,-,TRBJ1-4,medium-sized,TGTGCCAGCAGCCAAGATCAGGGAGAAAATGAAAAACTGTTTTTT,CASSQDQGENEKLFF
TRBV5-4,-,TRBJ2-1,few,TGTGCCAGCAGCTTGGAACCCCGGACTCTAGGCAATGAGCAGTTCTTC,CASSLEPRTLGNEQFF
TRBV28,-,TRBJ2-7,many,TGTGCCAGCAGTAACTGGTCTGGCGAGCAGTACTTC,CASSNWSGEQYF
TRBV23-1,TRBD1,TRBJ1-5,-,TGCGCCAGCAGGGCCCCCGGGACAGGGTCTTCAAATCAGCCCCAGCATTTT,CASRAPGTGSSNQPQHF
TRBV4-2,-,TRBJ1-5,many,TGTGCCAGCAGCCAAGAGGTGCACACCAATCAGCCCCAGCATTTT,CASSQEVHTNQPQHF